This T cell receptor (beta chain) was identified during a study of cytomegalovirus exposure and HLA in healthy donors (dated by TCRdb to about 2017). Study-level background: In an earlier analysis of fewer than 750 of the donors, less than 350 Gb of sequence data and 90 million to 130 million unique TCR beta sequences from some 170 million T cells were reported. Among the roughly 390 genotyped donors, 75% to 90% belonged to the genetic ancestry cluster associated with self-reported Caucasian donors. Using immunosequencing, the study profiled T cell repertoires from about 610 subjects and related those repertoires to cytomegalovirus serostatus. An earlier analysis of a few hundred of the donors applied high-throughput TCR beta sequencing to assess whether each TCR beta V gene segment acted as functional or pseudogenic. The aim of the study was to test whether cataloging public T cell receptors could identify signatures of past pathogen exposure. Because of strong linkage in the cohort, 5 or 6 DR-DQ haplotypes were treated as single units for association and clustering. Donor age, sex, ethnicity and CMV serostatus were compiled alongside the repertoire data. A later genetic analysis took genome-wide SNP genotypes for about 65% of the 666 donors and used that subset as a discovery cohort. Every repertoire in the discovery cohort had been generated on one and the same sequencing platform. In a later analysis, previously published TCR beta repertoires from several hundred donors were re-analyzed and high-resolution HLA genotyping was added so that TCR occurrence patterns could be studied. The number of typed donors differed by locus: roughly 629-630 for A, B, C, DRB1 and DQB1; 500 to 550 for DQA1; fewer than 610 for DPA1; and 400 to 480 for DPB1. Among under 450 genotyped donors of the cohort, an average of about 240,000 unique TCR beta nucleotide sequences were sequenced per donor, roughly 20% of them non-productive. To predict cytomegalovirus infection status, the study brought together high-throughput TCR immunosequencing, statistical association of individual TCRs with disease status, and machine learning. An early release covering around 630 HLA-typed donors comprised around 300 gigabases of sequencing data and tens of millions of unique TCR sequences. Along with the approximately 650-subject first cohort, a separate validation cohort of over a hundred different subjects was used. HLA typing covered class I and class II loci at four-digit resolution. Rather than drawing on any new phenotypic data, the later analysis identified candidate immune exposures from TCR beta sequences and the way those sequences occurred across donors. Results and caveats for the whole study, not just this receptor: A cluster of highly shared sequence variants was judged likely to represent a technical artifact of the sequencing pipeline. HLA typing was unavailable for some donors at each locus, so association tests used only the typed subset. According to a later analysis, most CMV-associated TCR beta chains appeared to be HLA-restricted, and the HLA associations seemed to be driven largely by CMV exposure. In a later analysis, HLA-associated TCR beta chains showed more clonal expansion and lower generation probabilities than non-associated chains that were equally common. A few of the identified cytomegalovirus-associated TCR beta chains were confirmed in vitro to be specific for cytomegalovirus antigens. Presence/absence analyses assumed roughly uniform sequencing depth across donors, an assumption that may not hold. The classifier was reported to diagnose cytomegalovirus status with high specificity and sensitivity in both the original and validation cohorts. Correlated functional status among segregating V segments might be attributable to linkage disequilibrium, but an unknown experimental factor could not be ruled out. In a later analysis, the rate of TCR association differed among HLA loci, with DRB1 alleles having the most associated TCRs and HLA-C alleles having the fewest. Most TCR sequences were observed very rarely across donors, whereas some public TCRs were present in many individuals. A further reported finding was that TCR beta sequences accurately predicted the HLA-A and HLA-B alleles for most subjects in the first cohort. The only immune exposure information available for the cohort was CMV serostatus. Because counts were too low, approximately 18 rarely observed V segments, including chromosome 9 orphons, were excluded from the earlier analysis of 587 of the donors. An earlier analysis of around 500 of the donors showed that most TCR beta V segments appeared in productive rearrangements either about 90% or about 30% of the time, which broadly matched IMGT annotations. A later analysis reported that several top co-occurrence clusters appeared linked to parvovirus B19, influenza, CMV and Epstein-Barr virus. The authors suggested that the approach could potentially be extended to other disease states and immunological phenotypes. Only TCR beta chains were sequenced in this cohort, and the absence of alpha or paired-chain data limited detectable features. At a false discovery rate of 0.05, a later analysis linked 16,951 TCR beta sequences to specific HLA alleles. The 87-base-pair reads could not distinguish some IMGT-functional V segments, including TRBV6-2 and TRBV6-3, so those segments were excluded. When HLA alleles, especially DR and DQ, strongly co-occurred, TCR associations were difficult to assign to individual alleles. According to a later genetic analysis, donors in an Asian-associated ancestry cluster had fewer N-insertions in productive TCRs than the approximately 650-donor mean. The study listed 150 to 200 TCR beta chains as associated with cytomegalovirus. An association between a missense DCLRE1C variant and V-gene and J-gene trimming of TCR beta chains was found in a later genetic analysis and replicated in an independent cohort.

From the germline V gene, CDR1 is SNHLY and CDR2 is FYNNEI. Deletion took 3 bases off V and 4 bases off J, with a span of 12 bases between the germline ends. CDR3 length: 14 amino acids, cysteine to phenylalanine. Kept here is only the CDR3 DNA, which spans 42 bases and is read in frame from base 1. The library came from the immunoSEQ multiplex PCR assay. A mixture of 60 forward primers for TCR Vbeta segments and 13 reverse primers for TCR Jbeta segments was used in the multiplex PCR. Amplification of the CDR3 region of rearranged TCR beta genes was performed with a multiplex PCR assay on genomic DNA. Amplified TCR beta libraries were sequenced as 87-base-pair reads on the Illumina HiSeq System. The paper's data handling went like this. In a later analysis, around 80 million unique TCR beta chains were counted across the approximately 620 repertoires, and about 10 million of these chains were shared by at least two donors. Raw reads were error-corrected and collapsed into unique sequences with a nearest-neighbor algorithm that merged closely related sequences to remove PCR and sequencing errors. V, D and J gene segments were assigned by aligning CDR3 sequences to IMGT reference sequences. For a sequence to be retained, a match of at least six nucleotides was required to both a V gene segment and a J gene segment. A rearrangement counted as productive if the CDR3 had no stop codons and remained in frame with V and J, and every other rearrangement counted as non-productive. Following IMGT convention, CDR3 was defined as the stretch from the second conserved V-encoded cysteine to the conserved J-encoded phenylalanine. In an earlier analysis of some 550 of the donors, sequences lacking an unambiguous match to a single V gene segment were excluded. An earlier analysis of under 750 of the donors called V segments functional above 56.7% productive rearrangements and segregating when the between-donor standard deviation exceeded 5%. A statistical classification framework was built for diagnosing cytomegalovirus status from the catalog of TCR beta chain sequences. In a later analysis, TCR nucleotide sequences were compared against IMGT/GENE-DB human TR gene sequences so that V and J genes could be assigned. The TCRdist pipeline was used in a later analysis to assign CDR3 sequences and most-parsimonious VDJ recombination scenarios. In a later analysis, each TCR beta chain was defined by its CDR3 amino acid sequence together with its V-gene family, and reads lacking a unique V-gene family were excluded. In a later analysis, 450 to 600 highly shared, low-generation-probability nucleotide sequences were removed to address suspected cross-contamination and a sequencing artifact. A later analysis calculated a clonal expansion index for each public chain from normalized within-repertoire ranks of inferred template counts. In a later analysis, generation probabilities were computed using a VDJ recombination model fitted to out-of-frame rearrangements, and the results were checked against IGoR. Hypergeometric tests were used in a later analysis to score TCR-TCR, TCR-HLA and TCR-CMV co-occurrence, with a repertoire-size bias correction applied to the TCR pairs. To estimate false discovery rates, a later analysis permuted the HLA or CMV assignments 20 times. A later analysis grouped co-occurring TCRs with DBSCAN, adding TCRdist sequence similarity when clustering within HLA-allele-positive subsets. Repertoires with fewer than 30,000 or more than 120,000 public chains, plus five repertoires with anomalous nucleotide sharing, were excluded from co-occurrence clustering. This immuneACCESS table, as held by TCRdb, lists in-frame sequences with V and J called but not all clones. Of the missing ones, under half trace to an unresolved V gene in checked studies; the others have no known cause. V and J calls and clone size come straight from that table; D and trimming were deduced from the DNA. Counted in this sample were around 130,000 clones; approximately 82% of them appeared once. Less than 3% of the sample comes from the top ten.

The cohort consisted of some 730 healthy bone marrow donors. All cohort members were sampled while nominally healthy, although unrecorded immune exposures were likely present. The donor tested CMV seronegative and was one of the 352 seronegative cohort members. Each donor provided a peripheral blood sample, and peripheral blood mononuclear cells were used for TCR beta sequencing. Genomic DNA was extracted from the blood cell samples with the Qiagen DNeasy Blood Extraction Kit. As regards this clone: This receptor's antigen is unknown. Base qualities are not recorded, but no much larger clone differs from it by a single base.

What was sequenced was PBMCs. The sequence joins TRBV2 to TRBJ2-5; the D gene cannot be resolved reliably. The origin of this receptor is a man aged 50 or older in good health and CMV-seronegative. The CDR3: CASSDPYGRETQYF. The DNA sequence follows: TGTGCCAGCAGTGATCCCTACGGTAGAGAGACCCAGTACTTC.